The T cell receptor beta chain described here comes from a study of shared clonotypes between healthy human individuals. Whole-study findings and limits: Across several donors, naive CD4 shared 5% to 6%, naive CD8 approximately 3.5%, memory CD4 approximately 2.5%, memory CD8 0.35% to 0.5%. The study sampled only blood, and tissue repertoires likely differ. Donor scarcity curtailed the genetic and exposure-history diversity represented herein.

As to this clone: The target antigen is unknown.

The CDR3 runs 11 residues. Germline V lookup: CDR1 SGHRS, CDR2 YFSETQ. Trimming removed 8 bases at V and 5 bases at J, with 11 bases between. CD4+ cells were split into CD45RA+ naive and CD45RA-negative memory subsets. Clones were read by immunoSEQ multiplex PCR, and TCRdb kept only the in-frame ones, dropping some. The data hold millions of clones, with over 85% observed a single time. The V call is TRBV5-1, the J call TRBJ2-7; perhaps TRBD1 as D (5 bases). The source of this sequence is a man between 18 and 29 years old in good health. The material sequenced was naive CD4+ T cells sorted from blood. Subset given: CD45RA+ positively selected. The CDR3 nucleotides read TGCGCCAGTGCAGGGCCCCACGAGCAGTACTTC. This gives the protein CASAGPHEQYF.